Following are 27 T cell receptor beta chains from one sample sequenced in a study of blood T cell repertoires in COVID-19. The method was immunoSEQ multiplex PCR; TCRdb's version includes in-frame clones alone and lacks a portion of them. The repertoire holds about 34,000 clones, with roughly 80% as singletons. Sequenced: peripheral blood. Receptors originate from an elderly man with active or convalescent COVID-19.

V usage is TRBV27 and J usage is TRBJ2-2; D gene ambiguous. CDR1 is MNHEY, CDR2 SMNVEV, per germline (reference sequence). The CDR3 runs 14 residues. Trimming stripped 4 bases from V and 5 bases from J, with 11 bases between. CDR3 coding DNA: TGTGCCAGCAGTTCCCGGTCTACGACCGGGGAGCTGTTTTTT. As protein: CASSSRSTTGELFF.

The rearrangement links TRBV28 to TRBJ2-2; TRBD2 matches 9 bases. Germline trimming cut 6 bases from V and 11 bases from J; bases unmatched to any gene: 19. Germline V gives CDR1 MDHEN, CDR2 SYDVKM. This CDR3 contains 17 residues. The CDR3 sequence is CASRTPLVGAGGTELFF. Written as DNA, the CDR3 is TGTGCCAGCAGGACCCCCTTGGTTGGAGCGGGAGGAACTGAGCTGTTTTTT.

V is TRBV9 and J is TRBJ1-2; D unresolved. Trimming took 4 bases from V and 3 from J, leaving 16 bases between them. The CDR3 is 15 residues long. Germline-derived CDR1 and CDR2 are SGDLS and YYNGEE. The CDR3 bases are TGTGCCAGCAGCTCCGGGATAGGGATCGACTATGGCTACACCTTC. Its protein product is CASSSGIGIDYGYTF. Looking up the rest from reference TRBV9 and TRBJ1-2 gives the full variable domain: DSGVTQTPKHLITATGQRVTLRCSPRSGDLSVYWYQQSLDQGLQFLIQYYNGEERAKGNILERFSAQQFPDLHSELNLSSLELGDSALYFCASSSGIGIDYGYTFGSGTRLTVV.

This clone has just one count. This sequence joins TRBV29-1 and TRBJ2-5, with a possible D match to TRBD2 (6 bases). Germline V gene data show CDR1 as SQVTM and CDR2 as ANQGSEA. V shed 2 bases and J shed 5 bases, with 9 bases lying between them. This CDR3 has 12 residues. CDR3 nucleotide sequence: TGCAGCGTTGAAAGGGCGGGGGAGACCCAGTACTTC. Translating gives CSVERAGETQYF.

This clone showed up just once. The chain has TRBV6-5 and TRBJ2-1; TRBD1 matches 7 bases. The CDR3 runs 14 residues. The germline V gene encodes CDR1 MNHEY and CDR2 SVGAGI. J was trimmed by 6 bases and V by 6 bases; bases with no gene match: 8. The CDR3 spells CASRGTTGPNEQFF. Here the CDR3 DNA reads TGTGCCAGCAGGGGAACGACAGGGCCCAATGAGCAGTTCTTC.

The chain has TRBV21-1 and TRBJ2-4; the DNA was not used to check the table's D call, TRBD2. TRBV21-1 is marked as a pseudogene. The CDR3 runs to 16 residues. DNA of the CDR3: TGTGCCAGCAGCACCCTAGCGGGAGTAGCCAAAAACATTCAGTACTTC. Amino acid sequence: CASSTLAGVAKNIQYF.

This clone was counted a few times. The V call is TRBV23-1, the J call TRBJ2-7; possibly TRBD2 for D (5 bases). TRBV23-1 is an ORF; its function is uncertain. V was cut by 7 bases and J by 1 base, with 14 bases left in between. CDR3 size: 14 residues. CDR3 DNA: TGCGCCAGCACCCCCGTCGAGGGATCCTACGAGCAGTACTTC. Translated: CASTPVEGSYEQYF.

The V gene is TRBV12-5, the J gene TRBJ1-1; unclear D gene. From germline, CDR1 is LGHNT and CDR2 FRNRAP. The CDR3 has 14 residues. The V gene lost 7 bases and the J gene lost 1 base, with 13 bases spanning the gap. CDR3 region: CASALRRRNTEAFF. The DNA of the CDR3 is TGTGCTAGTGCCCTCAGGCGTCGGAACACTGAAGCTTTCTTT. Combining the CDR3 with reference TRBV12-5 and TRBJ1-1 gives the whole variable domain DARVTQTPRHKVTEMGQEVTMRCQPILGHNTVFWYRQTMMQGLELLAYFRNRAPLDDSGMPKDRFSAEMPDATLATLKIQPSEPRDSAVYFCASALRRRNTEAFFGQGTRLTVV.

The rearrangement uses TRBV27 and TRBJ2-1, with D perhaps TRBD2 (5 bases). The germline V gene has CDR1 MNHEY and CDR2 SMNVEV (reference sequence). Trimming took 5 bases from V and 5 from J, leaving 13 bases between them. This CDR3 is built from 14 residues. CDR3 amino acids: CASSRASTNNEQFF. In nucleotides, the CDR3 is TGTGCCAGCAGTAGGGCTAGCACCAACAATGAGCAGTTCTTC.

The V call is TRBV27, the J call TRBJ2-7; tentatively, D is TRBD1 (6 bases). Germline lookup yields CDR1 MNHEY and CDR2 SMNVEV (reference sequence). Trimming pared 6 bases from V and 7 bases from J, leaving 16 bases between. The CDR3 covers 13 residues. The CDR3 region is CASRRTIQGEQYF. CDR3 nucleotides: TGTGCCAGCAGAAGAACAATCCAGGGGGAGCAGTACTTC.

V gene TRBV19 combines with J gene TRBJ1-2; D might be TRBD1 (6 bases). This CDR3 spans 16 amino acids. Germline CDR1 LNHDA, CDR2 SQIVND (reference sequence). The ends were cut back, 0 bases at V and 2 bases at J, with 13 bases in the middle. CDR3 protein: CASSIDGQSSNYGYTF. CDR3 bases: TGTGCCAGTAGTATAGATGGACAGTCCTCAAACTATGGCTACACCTTC.

The chain couples TRBV3-1 (or the pseudogene TRBV3-2) to TRBJ2-1, with 11 bases aligning to TRBD2. CDR1 LGHDT and CDR2 YNNKEL come from the germline V gene (reference sequence). V lost 4 bases to trimming and J lost 0 bases; unmatched junction nucleotides: 17. The length of the CDR3 is 21 residues. CDR3 sequence: CASSPKLPLAGGMSSYNEQFF. The CDR3 DNA is TGTGCCAGCAGCCCTAAGCTCCCCCTAGCGGGAGGTATGAGCTCCTACAATGAGCAGTTCTTC.

The J gene is TRBJ2-3, the V gene TRBV7-2; D might be TRBD2 (6 bases). In germline, CDR1 is SGHTA, CDR2 FQGNSA. V was pared by 3 bases and J by 2 bases, with 15 bases between. The CDR3 is 16 residues long. The CDR3 nucleotides are TGTGCCAGCAGCTTTTCGTTCGGGGGAGCCACAGATACGCAGTATTTT. Protein: CASSFSFGGATDTQYF.

The rearrangement links TRBV24-1 to TRBJ2-2; 7 bases map to TRBD1. CDR3 length equals 17 residues. The trim removed 3 bases at V and 0 bases at J, leaving 6 bases unmatched. Germline CDR1 KGHDR, CDR2 SFDVKD. CDR3 region: CATSDHTGTANTGELFF. The CDR3 DNA is TGTGCCACCAGTGATCATACCGGGACAGCGAACACCGGGGAGCTGTTTTTT.

The chain is built from TRBV10-3 and TRBJ1-2, with 7 positions matching TRBD1. Trimming removed 9 bases from V and 3 bases from J; junction bases left unmatched: 4. The CDR3 totals 12 residues. Germline V gene lookup returns CDR1 ENHRY and CDR2 SYGVKD. As DNA, the CDR3 is TGTGCCATGCAAACAGGGGACTATGGCTACACCTTC. This sequence encodes CAMQTGDYGYTF.

The chain recombines TRBV28 with TRBJ1-1, with TRBD1 as a possible D gene (6 bases). Per germline, CDR1 MDHEN and CDR2 SYDVKM. The CDR3 runs 14 residues. The ends were cut back, 6 bases at V and 4 bases at J, with 15 bases in the middle. CDR3 nucleotide sequence: TGTGCCAGCAGGCCACAGGGAAAGGGCACTGAAGCTTTCTTT. This codes for CASRPQGKGTEAFF.

The V gene is TRBV28, the J gene TRBJ2-7; 13 positions agree with TRBD2. Germline V gives CDR1 MDHEN, CDR2 SYDVKM. The CDR3 contains 12 residues. V shed 9 bases, J shed 10 bases, and the junction held 6 bases outside the gene matches. The CDR3 region is CASYGLAGVQYF. The CDR3 DNA follows: TGTGCCAGTTACGGACTAGCGGGAGTACAGTACTTC. Looking up the rest from reference TRBV28 and TRBJ2-7 gives the full variable domain: DVKVTQSSRYLVKRTGEKVFLECVQDMDHENMFWYRQDPGLGLRLIYFSYDVKMKEKGDIPEGYSVSREKKERFSLILESASTNQTSMYLCASYGLAGVQYFGPGTRLTVT.

This chain connects TRBV2 to TRBJ2-1, with 10 bases matching TRBD2. The V gene's germline CDR1 is SNHLY and CDR2 FYNNEI. The length of the CDR3 is 19 residues. The ends lost 0 bases at V and 1 base at J; junction bases unmatched: 9. CDR3 bases: TGTGCCAGCAGTGAAGCGCTTCCTAGCGGGGGAATTTCCTACAATGAGCAGTTCTTC. The encoded protein is CASSEALPSGGISYNEQFF.

The chain is built from TRBV10-3 and TRBJ2-1, with D possibly being TRBD2 (6 bases). The CDR3 covers 16 residues. From germline, CDR1 is ENHRY and CDR2 SYGVKD. With 5 bases removed from V and 0 bases from J, the gap between germline ends came to 14 bases. DNA of the CDR3: TGTGCCATCAGTCCCCAAGCGGGCGACTCCTACAATGAGCAGTTCTTC. As protein: CAISPQAGDSYNEQFF.

This chain connects TRBV19 to TRBJ2-1, with TRBD2 matching 11 bases. Per the germline V gene, CDR1 is LNHDA and CDR2 is SQIVND (reference sequence). The CDR3 length is 14 residues. J was trimmed by 9 bases and V by 7 bases; bases with no gene match: 8. CDR3 region: CASKTSGISSEQFF. DNA for the CDR3: TGTGCCAGTAAGACTAGCGGGATAAGTAGTGAGCAGTTCTTC.

The chain combines TRBV18 with TRBJ2-7; perhaps TRBD1 as D (5 bases). The CDR3 covers 17 residues. Germline CDR1 and CDR2: KGHSH and LQKENI. V was shortened by 3 bases and J by 0 bases, with 18 bases between the two germline ends. DNA for the CDR3: TGTGCCAGCTCACCTGACAGAATTGTCCTCCACTCCTACGAGCAGTACTTC. As protein: CASSPDRIVLHSYEQYF. The entire variable domain, with the rest obtained from reference TRBV18 and TRBJ2-7, is as follows: NAGVMQNPRHLVRRRGQEARLRCSPMKGHSHVYWYRQLPEEGLKFMVYLQKENIIDESGMPKERFSAEFPKEGPSILRIQQVVRGDSAAYFCASSPDRIVLHSYEQYFGPGTRLTVT.

This clone was found a few times. The chain combines TRBV5-6 with TRBJ2-3; the match to TRBD2 covers 13 bases. Germline trimming cut 4 bases from V and 4 bases from J; bases unmatched to any gene: 12. Germline V gene lookup returns CDR1 SGHDT and CDR2 YYEEEE. The CDR3 is 18 amino acids. The CDR3 DNA follows: TGTGCCAGCAGCCGGACTAGCGGGAGTCTCCAACTGGCAGATACGCAGTATTTT. Its protein product is CASSRTSGSLQLADTQYF.

This clone was seen only once. The chain is built from TRBV10-3 and TRBJ2-5; 7 bases match TRBD1. The CDR3 consists of 13 residues. V trimming: 6 bases; J trimming: 4 bases; junction bases outside the gene matches: 5. Per germline, CDR1 ENHRY and CDR2 SYGVKD. DNA for the CDR3: TGTGCCATCAGGAGCGCAGGGGGAGAGACCCAGTACTTC. Protein sequence: CAIRSAGGETQYF.

Turning to this clone: Germline and junction disagree at one end, which may indicate a read error. The chain employs TRBV6-1 and TRBJ2-7, with 8 nucleotides matching TRBD2. The CDR3 is 17 residues long. Per germline, CDR1 MNHNS and CDR2 SASEGT. CDR3 bases: TGTGGCAGCAGTGGTAGCGGGAACATCAGGAGCTCCTACGAGCAGTACTTC. Amino acid sequence: CGSSGSGNIRSSYEQYF.

This chain connects TRBV18 to TRBJ1-4, with TRBD1 matching over 9 bases. Germline V lookup: CDR1 KGHSH, CDR2 LQKENI. This CDR3 is built from 15 residues. The V gene end was trimmed by 3 bases and the J gene end by 8 bases; junction bases not matched to a gene: 7. CDR3 in amino acids: CASSPSGDRAEKLFF. The CDR3 DNA is TGTGCCAGCTCACCCTCGGGGGACAGGGCGGAAAAACTGTTTTTT.

The chain joins TRBV18 to TRBJ2-3, with D tentatively TRBD2 (5 bases). There are 16 residues in the CDR3. The germline V gene encodes CDR1 KGHSH and CDR2 LQKENI. The ends were cut back, 2 bases at V and 2 bases at J, with 14 bases in the middle. CDR3 bases: TGTGCCAGCTCACCAATTAATCGGGGATTCACAGATACGCAGTATTTT. Translated: CASSPINRGFTDTQYF.

The chain couples TRBV18 to TRBJ2-1; perhaps TRBD1 as D (5 bases). The length of the CDR3 is 15 residues. V was shortened by 5 bases and J by 0 bases, with 11 bases between the two germline ends. Per germline, CDR1 KGHSH and CDR2 LQKENI. The CDR3 nucleotides are TGTGCCAGCTCAGCACAGGAGAGCTCCTACAATGAGCAGTTCTTC. Protein: CASSAQESSYNEQFF.